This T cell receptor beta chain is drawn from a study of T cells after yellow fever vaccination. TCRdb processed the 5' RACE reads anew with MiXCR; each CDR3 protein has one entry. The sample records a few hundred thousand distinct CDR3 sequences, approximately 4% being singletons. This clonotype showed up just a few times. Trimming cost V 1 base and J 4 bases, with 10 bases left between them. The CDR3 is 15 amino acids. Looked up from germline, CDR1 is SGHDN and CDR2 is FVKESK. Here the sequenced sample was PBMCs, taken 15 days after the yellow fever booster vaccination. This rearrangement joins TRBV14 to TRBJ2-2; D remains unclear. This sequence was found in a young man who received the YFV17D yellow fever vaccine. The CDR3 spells CASSQVVGPTGELFF. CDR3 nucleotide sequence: TGTGCCAGCAGCCAAGTTGTAGGGCCCACCGGGGAGCTGTTTTTT.